Shown below are 9 T cell receptor beta chains from a single sample sequenced in a study of radiation and T cells in renal cell carcinoma. Assay used: immunoSEQ multiplex PCR; TCRdb lists only in-frame clones, some missing. The sample carries more than 150,000 clones, approximately 90% recorded once. The sample's time point: blood 2 weeks post-SBRT. The sample's treatment: 15 Gy SBRT to primary tumor, nephrectomy 4 weeks later. Specimen: blood, collected from a patient whose treatment included radiotherapy and nephrectomy. These receptors were taken from a woman aged 50 to 65 with renal cell carcinoma.

The rearrangement uses TRBV6-6 and TRBJ1-2; a weak D match, TRBD1 (5 bases). CDR1 is MNHNY, CDR2 SVGAGI, per germline (reference sequence). The V end lost 5 bases, the J end lost 2 bases, and 15 bases lay between the germline ends. This CDR3 spans 15 amino acids. CDR3 coding DNA: TGTGCCAGCAGTGACTGGGACCCAAGGAACTATGGCTACACCTTC. This sequence encodes CASSDWDPRNYGYTF.

By its share, this clone is medium-sized (0.01 to 0.1%). The V call is TRBV19, the J call TRBJ1-4; the match to TRBD1 covers 8 bases. Per the germline V gene, CDR1 is LNHDA and CDR2 is SQIVND (reference sequence). This CDR3 comprises 16 residues. V shed 5 bases and J 3 bases; nucleotides not matched to a gene: 8. CDR3 residues: CASSAIDRGSNEKLFF. DNA for the CDR3: TGTGCCAGTAGTGCAATTGACAGGGGATCTAATGAAAAACTGTTTTTT.

DNA for the CDR3: TGTGCCTCAGCGGGAGCAACCTACGAGCAGTACTTC. Translating it yields CASAGATYEQYF. The genes are TRBV2 and TRBJ2-7, with 8 bases lining up with TRBD2. V shed 11 bases, J shed 2 bases, and the junction held 5 bases outside the gene matches. Germline CDR1 SNHLY, CDR2 FYNNEI. The CDR3 is made up of 12 amino acids.

The V call is TRBV15, the J call TRBJ1-2; TRBD1 matches at 8 bases. Per the germline V gene, CDR1 is LNHNV and CDR2 is YYDKDF (reference sequence). There are 13 residues in the CDR3. The trim removed 5 bases at V and 5 bases at J, leaving 4 bases unmatched. The CDR3 DNA reads TGTGCCACCAGCGGGGACAGGTGGTATGGCTACACCTTC. This encodes CATSGDRWYGYTF.

This clone was recorded a few times. The chain has TRBV30 and TRBJ1-1; weak D call: TRBD1 (5 bases). The CDR3 has 11 amino acids. V lost 4 bases, J lost 6 bases, and 9 bases lay in between. Germline V gives CDR1 GTSNPN, CDR2 SVGIG (reference sequence). CDR3 nucleotide sequence: TGTGCCTGGAACCGGGGGGCTGAAGCTTTCTTT. Encoded protein: CAWNRGAEAFF.

In its sample, this clone was seen once. The CDR3 is CASSPGQHTEAFF. CDR3 coding DNA: TGTGCCAGCAGCCCCGGACAGCACACTGAAGCTTTCTTT. This chain uses TRBV11-2 with TRBJ1-1, with D perhaps TRBD1 (6 bases). The CDR3 is 13 amino acids. CDR1 and CDR2 from the germline V gene are SGHAT and FQNNGV. Trimming cost V 5 bases and J 3 bases, with 10 bases left between them.

CDR3 loop: CASSSPGRGRGYTF. DNA for the CDR3: TGTGCCAGCAGTTCCCCGGGGAGGGGGCGAGGCTACACCTTC. V and J are TRBV6-6 and TRBJ1-2; 7 bases are a match to TRBD1. V trimming: 4 bases; J trimming: 8 bases; junction bases outside the gene matches: 10. This CDR3 is 14 amino acids long. The V gene's germline CDR1 is MNHNY and CDR2 SVGAGI (reference sequence).

CDR3 amino acids: CASSSQGAFIYGYTF. As DNA, the CDR3 is TGTGCCAGCAGTTCACAGGGGGCATTTATTTATGGCTACACCTTC. The genes are TRBV5-6 and TRBJ1-2; 9 bases match TRBD1. V lost 5 bases and J lost 5; bases outside the gene matches: 10. Per germline, CDR1 SGHDT and CDR2 YYEEEE. CDR3 length: 15 residues. The variable domain in full, completed from reference TRBV5-6 and TRBJ1-2, reads DAGVTQSPTHLIKTRGQQVTLRCSPKSGHDTVSWYQQALGQGPQFIFQYYEEEERQRGNFPDRFSGHQFPNYSSELNVNALLLGDSALYLCASSSQGAFIYGYTFGSGTRLTVV.

This clone showed up just once. The gene calls are TRBV2 and TRBJ1-4, with 9 bases that match TRBD1. The CDR3 loop spans 15 amino acids. Germline V gene lookup returns CDR1 SNHLY and CDR2 FYNNEI. The trim removed 6 bases at V and 5 bases at J, leaving 7 bases unmatched. The CDR3 region is CASRNRQGGNEKLFF. The CDR3 region has the DNA TGTGCCAGCAGGAATAGACAGGGGGGAAATGAAAAACTGTTTTTT.